The 14 T cell receptor beta chains in this list originate from one sample, sequenced in a study of OX40 agonist ivuxolimab in advanced cancers. Profiling relied on immunoSEQ multiplex PCR, and the TCRdb table lists in-frame clones only, not all of them. This sample has fewer than 85,000 clones; 75% to 90% occur once, and the top ten carry 0.4% to 0.55%. This sample comprised CD4+ or CD8+ T cells sorted from blood, obtained in a trial of the OX40 agonist ivuxolimab. All receptors come from an adult with an advanced solid tumor such as melanoma, head and neck, liver or kidney cancer.

The chain joins TRBV7-8 to TRBJ2-7; 8 nucleotides agree with TRBD1. CDR3 size: 15 residues. Germline V gene sequence: CDR1 SGHVS, CDR2 FQNEAQ. With V trimmed by 0 bases and J by 2 bases, 3 bases remained unmatched. CDR3 nucleotide sequence: TGTGCCAGCAGCTTAGCTCCGACAGGGGCCTACGAGCAGTACTTC. Amino acids: CASSLAPTGAYEQYF.

This clone appeared once. This chain's CDR3 is CASSSGLAGVGDTQYF. The DNA of the CDR3 is TGTGCCAGCAGTTCAGGACTAGCGGGAGTTGGAGATACGCAGTATTTT. This chain joins TRBV7-2 and TRBJ2-3, with 13 bases identical to TRBD2. Unmatched junction bases numbered 8, after V lost 6 bases and J lost 5 bases. CDR1 and CDR2 from the germline V gene are SGHTA and FQGNSA. The CDR3 has 16 amino acids.

The chain joins TRBV7-8 to TRBJ1-5; 9 nucleotides line up with TRBD1. Germline assignment: CDR1 SGHVS and CDR2 FQNEAQ. This CDR3 has 18 residues. V was pared by 6 bases and J by 4 bases, with 16 bases of the junction left unmatched. CDR3 nucleotides: TGTGCCAGCAGTCTCTATTCCGGGACAGGGTCTGCAAATCAGCCCCAGCATTTT. Protein sequence: CASSLYSGTGSANQPQHF.

The chain joins TRBV10-1 to TRBJ2-3; possible D gene TRBD1, 7 bases. Trimming took off 0 bases at V and 2 bases at J, with 18 bases between the two ends. The CDR3 is 18 residues long. The germline CDR1 and CDR2 sequences are WNHNN and SYGVQD (reference sequence). The CDR3: CASSESNPGDSNTDTQYF. DNA of the CDR3: TGCGCCAGCAGTGAGTCGAACCCGGGGGACAGTAACACAGATACGCAGTATTTT.

This sequence joins TRBV30 and TRBJ1-2; perhaps TRBD1 as D (6 bases). The germline gives CDR1 GTSNPN, CDR2 SVGIG (reference sequence). V gave up 7 bases and J gave up 2 bases, with 20 bases separating them. The CDR3 has 15 residues. The CDR3 nucleotides read TGTGCCTTTCTATATTGGGGGCTGGGGAACTATGGCTACACCTTC. It translates to CAFLYWGLGNYGYTF.

The gene calls are TRBV5-1 and TRBJ2-7; TRBD2 aligns across 12 bases. Germline V gives CDR1 SGHRS, CDR2 YFSETQ. With V trimmed by 5 bases and J by 1 base, 4 bases remained unmatched. CDR3 length: 15 amino acids. In nucleotides, the CDR3 is TGCGCCAGCAGGGGGGGACTAGCGGGTTCCTACGAGCAGTACTTC. Its translation is CASRGGLAGSYEQYF.

The V gene is TRBV2, the J gene TRBJ1-1; no reliable D call. CDR1 is SNHLY, CDR2 FYNNEI, per germline. Trimming left V 5 bases short and J 8 bases short, with 12 bases between. The CDR3 length is 12 residues. The CDR3 DNA sequence: TGTGCCAGCAGTAATCGGGTCGACGAAGCTTTCTTT. Protein sequence: CASSNRVDEAFF. Full variable domain (remainder filled in from reference TRBV2 and TRBJ1-1): EPEVTQTPSHQVTQMGQEVILRCVPISNHLYFYWYRQILGQKVEFLVSFYNNEISEKSEIFDDQFSVERPDGSNFTLKIRSTKLEDSAMYFCASSNRVDEAFFGQGTRLTVV.

The gene calls are TRBV10-3 and TRBJ2-2; D possibly corresponds to TRBD2 (6 bases). Trimming pared 6 bases from V and 4 bases from J, leaving 12 bases between. This CDR3 comprises 14 residues. Germline values: CDR1 ENHRY, CDR2 SYGVKD. The CDR3 DNA follows: TGTGCCATCAGGGAGGGTGTTGGCACCGGGGAGCTGTTTTTT. Protein: CAIREGVGTGELFF.

The chain joins TRBV9 to TRBJ2-3; TRBD1 or TRBD2 may be the D gene (5 bases each). The germline CDR1 and CDR2 sequences are SGDLS and YYNGEE. The CDR3 is made up of 15 amino acids. Trimming stripped 7 bases from V and 1 base from J, with 16 bases between. This CDR3 is CASSRRQGGTDTQYF. In DNA form, the CDR3 reads TGTGCCAGCTCCAGGAGGCAGGGCGGCACAGATACGCAGTATTTT.

This clone was found once. This rearrangement joins TRBV6-1 to TRBJ1-4, with 8 positions matching TRBD1. The CDR3 is made up of 15 amino acids. The J segment lost 4 bases and the V segment lost 5 bases, leaving 6 bases of the junction unmatched. The germline CDR1 and CDR2 sequences are MNHNS and SASEGT. Here the CDR3 DNA reads TGTGCCAGCAGTCCCGGACAGGGTCTTAATGAAAAACTGTTTTTT. Protein sequence: CASSPGQGLNEKLFF.

This clone was observed once. The chain has TRBV4-2 and TRBJ1-2; 7 nucleotides match TRBD1. Germline CDR1 LGHNA, CDR2 YNFKEQ. The V gene end was trimmed by 0 bases and the J gene end by 4 bases; junction bases not matched to a gene: 2. This CDR3 is 14 amino acids long. In nucleotides, the CDR3 is TGTGCCAGCAGCCAAGAAGGGACAGTCTATGGCTACACCTTC. Its protein product is CASSQEGTVYGYTF.

The chain carries TRBV19 and TRBJ2-5, with TRBD2 matching over 8 bases. Losses at the gene ends were 5 bases for V and 4 bases for J; bases not matched to a gene: 6. The CDR3 is 14 residues long. The V gene's germline CDR1 is LNHDA and CDR2 SQIVND (reference sequence). The CDR3 DNA reads as TGTGCCAGTAGTCCGGGGGGGGTAACAGAGACCCAGTACTTC. Protein: CASSPGGVTETQYF.

This clone qualifies as medium-sized (0.01 to 0.1%). The CDR3 nucleotides are TGCAGCGCCGACTCGAGTCCTGGCTACACCTTC. Its translation is CSADSSPGYTF. The rearrangement uses TRBV29-1 and TRBJ1-2; D call uncertain. Trimming shortened V by 7 bases and J by 7 bases, and 13 bases separated the two germline ends. The germline V gene has CDR1 SQVTM and CDR2 ANQGSEA. The CDR3 contains 11 residues.

This chain joins TRBV18 and TRBJ1-2; TRBD1 might be the D (5 bases). The CDR3 sequence is 14 residues long. V shed 7 bases and J shed 4 bases, with 16 bases lying between them. The germline CDR1 and CDR2 sequences are KGHSH and LQKENI. CDR3 nucleotides: TGTGCCAGCTTCCGGGACGAGGAGCCCTATGGCTACACCTTC. It specifies CASFRDEEPYGYTF.